This T cell receptor beta chain emerged from a study of PD-L1 blockade in urothelial cancer (dated 2017 in TCRdb). Broadly, across the study: All patients started therapy in about 2014 and received atezolizumab 1,200 mg intravenously every 3 weeks. About 90% of the roughly 30 patients were identified as males with urothelial cancer of bladder origin, and a prior smoking history was reported by 18 of 29 patients. Patients had an ECOG performance status of 0 or 1 and had received between 0 and 3 prior chemotherapy regimens. Blood samples were analyzed 3 weeks after the start of treatment (second dose) and 6 weeks after the start of treatment. A median of roughly 140,000 T cells and around 81,000 unique TCRs was obtained from blood samples, and a median clonality of around 0.08 was observed. The study, an exploratory multi-omic analysis, examined somatic, immune and clinical correlates of response to PD-L1 blockade with atezolizumab in urothelial cancer. Pretreatment tumor samples, along with matched peripheral blood serially collected before and after atezolizumab treatment, were subjected to TCR sequencing. Durable clinical benefit was defined as a progression-free survival longer than 6 months, and TCR features were additionally tested against progression-free survival and overall survival. In the same patients, whole exome sequencing and RNA sequencing of pretreatment tumors were performed in addition to TCR sequencing. Roughly 10 patients achieved durable clinical benefit and approximately 20 did not. Twenty-nine patients had pretreatment blood TCR-seq, some 25 had at least one posttreatment blood collection, and some 25 had tumor TCR-seq.

Here is what the overall study found, with its caveats: Improved progression-free and overall survival was found to be associated with pretreatment peripheral blood TCR clonality below the median. Because the sample size was small (n ≈ 29) and many of the analyses were exploratory, the results are meant to be hypothesis-generating. At 3 weeks after the start of treatment, tumor-associated TCR clones in peripheral blood had expanded more in patients with durable benefit (n ≈ 20, p = 0.022).

The time point label, as the study defines it: pretreatment peripheral blood. A total of some 30 patients with locally advanced or metastatic urothelial carcinoma, treated at Memorial Sloan Kettering on a trial protocol, made up the cohort. Peripheral blood mononuclear cells were collected pretreatment and during treatment, with between 1 and 8 total time points per patient. The Qiagen DNeasy Blood extraction kit was used to purify genomic DNA from total PBMCs and tumor samples. PBMCs were collected pretreatment and during treatment, and were isolated and stored as previously described. The germline V gene specifies SNHLY as CDR1 and FYNNEI as CDR2. Trimming removed 7 bases from V and 4 bases from J; the gene matches leave 27 bases unexplained. The CDR3 holds 20 amino acids from the cysteine to the phenylalanine. CDR3 DNA only is kept here, 60 bases in frame from base 1. This clone has only a few counts. This clone's antigen is unknown. Base qualities are not recorded, but no much larger clone differs from it by a single base.

Synthetic TCR analog templates were spiked into each PCR so that absolute template abundance could be estimated from read counts. Using the immunoSEQ assay, TCRbeta CDR3 regions were amplified from genomic DNA with bias-controlled V and J gene primers. Sequencing of rearranged TCRbeta segments was performed at approximately 20X coverage. On the authors' methods: Sequencing errors were corrected by clustering, and CDR3s were annotated against IMGT so that V, D and J genes could be assigned. Only productive TCRbeta rearrangements were used in downstream analyses, excluding out-of-frame or stop-codon sequences. To compute clonality, Shannon entropy was normalized by the log of the number of unique productive sequences and then subtracted from one. Fisher's exact test with Benjamini-Hochberg correction, at a threshold of adjusted p below 0.01, was used to find clones that differed between time points or between blood and tumor. This immuneACCESS table, as held by TCRdb, lists in-frame sequences with V and J called but not all clones. Of the missing ones, under half trace to an unresolved V gene in checked studies; the others have no known cause. V, J and clone size are taken as reported in that table, and D and trimming were inferred from the DNA itself. In this sample the table shows 86,000 or so clones, over 75% of which occur a single time. The top ten constitute 13% to 15% of the sample.

The V and J segments used are TRBV2 and TRBJ2-7; TRBD2 agrees with 8 junctional bases. The TCR comes from a man aged 55-75 years with urothelial cancer. The input for sequencing was PBMCs, taken around atezolizumab (anti-PD-L1) treatment. The CDR3 region has the sequence CASTKGGSAGAGSRPYEQYF. Here is the DNA: TGTGCCAGCACCAAAGGGGGTTCAGCGGGAGCAGGGTCTAGACCTTACGAGCAGTACTTC.